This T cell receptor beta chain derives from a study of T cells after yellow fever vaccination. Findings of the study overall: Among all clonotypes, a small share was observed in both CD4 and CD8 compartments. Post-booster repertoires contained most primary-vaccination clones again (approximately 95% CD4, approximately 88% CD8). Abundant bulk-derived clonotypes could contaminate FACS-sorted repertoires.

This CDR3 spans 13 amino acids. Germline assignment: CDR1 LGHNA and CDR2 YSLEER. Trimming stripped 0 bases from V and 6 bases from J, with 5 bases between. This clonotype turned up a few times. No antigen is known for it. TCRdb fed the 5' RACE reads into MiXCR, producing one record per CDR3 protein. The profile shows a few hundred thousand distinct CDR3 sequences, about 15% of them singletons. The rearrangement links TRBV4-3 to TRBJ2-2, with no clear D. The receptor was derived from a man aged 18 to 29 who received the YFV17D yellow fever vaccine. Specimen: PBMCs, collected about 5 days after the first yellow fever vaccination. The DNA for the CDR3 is TGCGCCAGCAGCCAAGATATTTCCGGGGAGCTGTTTTTT. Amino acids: CASSQDISGELFF.